This T cell receptor (beta chain) emerged from a study of T cell changes during pregnancy in multiple sclerosis. Libraries were prepared by immunoSEQ multiplex PCR; TCRdb keeps only in-frame clonotypes and omits some of them. This sample has almost 65,000 clones, with 92% found just once. This clone was detected a few times. The CDR3 extends over 17 amino acids. The V gene's germline CDR1 is LGHNA and CDR2 YSLEER. V shed 1 base, J shed 0 bases, and the junction held 9 bases outside the gene matches. The specimen was peripheral blood, collected in the first trimester of pregnancy. This TCR was recovered from a female donor with multiple sclerosis, enrolled in a pregnancy study. The gene calls are TRBV4-3 and TRBJ2-7; TRBD1 agrees at 7 bases. The CDR3 DNA reads TGCGCCAGCAGCCAAGTAGTTGACAGGGCCTCCTCCTACGAGCAGTACTTC. Residues: CASSQVVDRASSYEQYF.